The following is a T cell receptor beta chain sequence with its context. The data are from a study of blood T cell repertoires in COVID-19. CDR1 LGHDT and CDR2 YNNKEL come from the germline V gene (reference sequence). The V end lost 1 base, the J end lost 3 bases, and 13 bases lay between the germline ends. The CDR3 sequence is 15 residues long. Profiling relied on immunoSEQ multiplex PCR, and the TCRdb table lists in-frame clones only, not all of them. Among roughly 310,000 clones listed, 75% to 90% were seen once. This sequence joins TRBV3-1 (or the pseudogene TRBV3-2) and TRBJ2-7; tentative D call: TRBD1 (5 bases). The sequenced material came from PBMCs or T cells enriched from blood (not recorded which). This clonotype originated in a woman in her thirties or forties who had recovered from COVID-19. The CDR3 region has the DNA TGTGCCAGCAGCCAAGTACAGGCTAGGAACTACGAGCAGTACTTC. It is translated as CASSQVQARNYEQYF.